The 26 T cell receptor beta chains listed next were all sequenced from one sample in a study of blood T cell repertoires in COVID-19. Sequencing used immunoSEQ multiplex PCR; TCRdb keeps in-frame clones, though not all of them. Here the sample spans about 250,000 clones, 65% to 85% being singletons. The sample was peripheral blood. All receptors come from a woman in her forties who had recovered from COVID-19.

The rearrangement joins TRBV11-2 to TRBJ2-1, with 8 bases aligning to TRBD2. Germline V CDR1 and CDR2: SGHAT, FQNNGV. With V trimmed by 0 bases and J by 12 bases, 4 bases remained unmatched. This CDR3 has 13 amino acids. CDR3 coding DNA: TGTGCCAGCAGCTTAGAACTAGCGGTTCTGCAGTTCTTC. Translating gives CASSLELAVLQFF.

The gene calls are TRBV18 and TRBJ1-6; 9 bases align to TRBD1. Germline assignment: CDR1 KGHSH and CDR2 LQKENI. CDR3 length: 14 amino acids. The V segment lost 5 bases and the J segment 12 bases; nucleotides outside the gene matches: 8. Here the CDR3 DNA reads TGTGCCAGCTCATCGTCAGACAGGGGGGGACCCCTCCACTTT. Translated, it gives CASSSSDRGGPLHF. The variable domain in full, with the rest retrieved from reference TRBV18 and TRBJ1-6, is NAGVMQNPRHLVRRRGQEARLRCSPMKGHSHVYWYRQLPEEGLKFMVYLQKENIIDESGMPKERFSAEFPKEGPSILRIQQVVRGDSAAYFCASSSSDRGGPLHFGNGTRLTVT.

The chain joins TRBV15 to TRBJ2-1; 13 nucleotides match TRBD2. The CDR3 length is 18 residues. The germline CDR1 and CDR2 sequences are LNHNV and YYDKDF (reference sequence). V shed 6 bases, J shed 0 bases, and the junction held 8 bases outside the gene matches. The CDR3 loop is CATSAGLAGESSYNEQFF. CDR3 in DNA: TGTGCCACCAGTGCTGGACTAGCGGGGGAAAGCTCCTACAATGAGCAGTTCTTC. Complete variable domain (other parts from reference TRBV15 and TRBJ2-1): DAMVIQNPRYQVTQFGKPVTLSCSQTLNHNVMYWYQQKSSQAPKLLFHYYDKDFNNEADTPDNFQSRRPNTSFCFLDIRSPGLGDTAMYLCATSAGLAGESSYNEQFFGPGTRLTVL.

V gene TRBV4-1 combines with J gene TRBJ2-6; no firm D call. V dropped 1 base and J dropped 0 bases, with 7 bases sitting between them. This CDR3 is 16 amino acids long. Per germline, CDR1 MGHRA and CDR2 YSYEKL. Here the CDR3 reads CASSQGHSSGANVLTF. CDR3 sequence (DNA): TGCGCCAGCAGCCAAGGCCACAGCTCTGGGGCCAACGTCCTGACTTTC.

The CDR3 loop is CASSIALDEYQPQHF. The CDR3 DNA reads as TGTGCCAGTAGTATAGCCCTAGATGAATACCAGCCCCAGCATTTT. This chain connects TRBV19 to TRBJ1-5, with D unresolved. V was pared by 1 base and J by 7 bases, with 14 bases between. The CDR3 totals 15 residues. Germline-derived CDR1 and CDR2 are LNHDA and SQIVND (reference sequence).

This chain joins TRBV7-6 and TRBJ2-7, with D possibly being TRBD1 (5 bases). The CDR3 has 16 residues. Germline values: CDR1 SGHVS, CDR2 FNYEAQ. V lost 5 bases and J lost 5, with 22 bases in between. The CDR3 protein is CASSLPGGAGINEQYF. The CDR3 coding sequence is TGTGCCAGCAGCCTCCCGGGTGGGGCAGGGATCAACGAGCAGTACTTC.

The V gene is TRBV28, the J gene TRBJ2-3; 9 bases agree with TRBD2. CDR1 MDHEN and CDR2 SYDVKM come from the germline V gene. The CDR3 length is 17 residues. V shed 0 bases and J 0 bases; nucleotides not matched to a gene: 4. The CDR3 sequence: CASSLWTSGTSTDTQYF. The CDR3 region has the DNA TGTGCCAGCAGTTTATGGACTAGCGGAACTAGCACAGATACGCAGTATTTT.

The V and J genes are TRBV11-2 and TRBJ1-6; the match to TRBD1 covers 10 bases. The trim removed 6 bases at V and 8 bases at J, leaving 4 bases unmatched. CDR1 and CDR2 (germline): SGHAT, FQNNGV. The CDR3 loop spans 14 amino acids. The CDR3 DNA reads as TGTGCCAGCAGGCCGGGACAGGGGTATTCACCCCTCCACTTT. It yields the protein CASRPGQGYSPLHF.

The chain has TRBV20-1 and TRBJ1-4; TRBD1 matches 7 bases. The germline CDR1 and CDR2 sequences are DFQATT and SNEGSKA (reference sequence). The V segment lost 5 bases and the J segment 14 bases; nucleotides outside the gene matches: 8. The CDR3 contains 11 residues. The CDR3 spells CSAFKGARLFF. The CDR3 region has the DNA TGCAGTGCTTTCAAGGGGGCCCGGCTGTTTTTT.

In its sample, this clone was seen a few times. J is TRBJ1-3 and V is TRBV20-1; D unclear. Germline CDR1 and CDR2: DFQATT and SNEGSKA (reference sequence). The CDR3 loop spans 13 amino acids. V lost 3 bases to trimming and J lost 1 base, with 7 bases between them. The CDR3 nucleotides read TGCAGTGCTAGTCGAGGGTCTGGAAACACCATATATTTT. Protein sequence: CSASRGSGNTIYF.

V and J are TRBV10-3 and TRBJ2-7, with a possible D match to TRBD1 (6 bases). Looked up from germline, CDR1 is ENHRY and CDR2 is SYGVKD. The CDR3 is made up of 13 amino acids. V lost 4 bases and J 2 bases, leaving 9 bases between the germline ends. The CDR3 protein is CAISGGTTYEQYF. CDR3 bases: TGTGCCATCAGTGGTGGGACAACCTACGAGCAGTACTTC.

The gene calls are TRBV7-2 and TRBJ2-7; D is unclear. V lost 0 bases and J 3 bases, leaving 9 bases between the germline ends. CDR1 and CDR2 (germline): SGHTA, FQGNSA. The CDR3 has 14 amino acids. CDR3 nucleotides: TGTGCCAGCAGCTTAGCTGGCTCAAACTACGAGCAGTACTTC. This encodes CASSLAGSNYEQYF.

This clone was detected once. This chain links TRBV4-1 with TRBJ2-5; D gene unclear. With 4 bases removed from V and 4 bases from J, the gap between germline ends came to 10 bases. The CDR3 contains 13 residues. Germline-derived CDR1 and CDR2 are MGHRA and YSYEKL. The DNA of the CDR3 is TGCGCCAGCAGCCTTACTCCCTCAGAGACCCAGTACTTC. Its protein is CASSLTPSETQYF.

CDR3 sequence (DNA): TGTGCCACCAGCACCGGGGGGACCGCCTACAATGAGCAGTTCTTC. Amino acid sequence: CATSTGGTAYNEQFF. The chain couples TRBV15 to TRBJ2-1; the match to TRBD2 covers 7 bases. Germline lookup yields CDR1 LNHNV and CDR2 YYDKDF (reference sequence). J lost 2 bases, V lost 4 bases, and 5 bases had no gene match. CDR3 length: 15 residues.

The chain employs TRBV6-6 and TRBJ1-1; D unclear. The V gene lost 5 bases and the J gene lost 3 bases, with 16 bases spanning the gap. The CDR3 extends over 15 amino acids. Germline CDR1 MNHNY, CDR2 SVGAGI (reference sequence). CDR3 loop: CASSLSFDSDTEAFF. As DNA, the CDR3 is TGTGCCAGCAGTCTTTCATTCGACTCGGACACTGAAGCTTTCTTT.

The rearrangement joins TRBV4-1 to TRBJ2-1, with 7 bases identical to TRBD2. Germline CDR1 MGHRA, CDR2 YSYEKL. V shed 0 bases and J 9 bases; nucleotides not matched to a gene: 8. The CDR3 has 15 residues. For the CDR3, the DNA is TGCGCCAGCAGCCAAGATGCGATGGGGAGGGTTGAGCAGTTCTTC. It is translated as CASSQDAMGRVEQFF.

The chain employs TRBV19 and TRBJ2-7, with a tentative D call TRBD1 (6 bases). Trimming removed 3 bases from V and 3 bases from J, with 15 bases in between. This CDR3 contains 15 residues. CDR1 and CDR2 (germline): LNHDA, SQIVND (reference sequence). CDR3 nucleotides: TGTGCCAGTAGTATTTTGGGGGCAGGTGACTACGAGCAGTACTTC. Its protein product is CASSILGAGDYEQYF.

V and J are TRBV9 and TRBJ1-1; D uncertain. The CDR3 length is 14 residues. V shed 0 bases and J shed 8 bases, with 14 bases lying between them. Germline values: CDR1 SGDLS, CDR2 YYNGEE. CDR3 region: CASSVESLGGEAFF. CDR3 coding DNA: TGTGCCAGCAGCGTAGAATCGCTCGGCGGAGAAGCTTTCTTT.

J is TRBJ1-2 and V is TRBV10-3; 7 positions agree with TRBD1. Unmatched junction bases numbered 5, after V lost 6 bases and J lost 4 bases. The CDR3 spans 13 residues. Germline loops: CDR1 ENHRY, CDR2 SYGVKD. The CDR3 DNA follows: TGTGCCATCAGAATACAGGGGCTCTATGGCTACACCTTC. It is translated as CAIRIQGLYGYTF.

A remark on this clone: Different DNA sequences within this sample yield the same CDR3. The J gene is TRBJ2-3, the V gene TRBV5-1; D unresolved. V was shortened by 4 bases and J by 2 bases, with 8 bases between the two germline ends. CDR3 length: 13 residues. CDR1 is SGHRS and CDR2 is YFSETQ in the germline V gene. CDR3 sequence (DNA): TGCGCCAGCAGCCCCGGTTACACAGATACGCAGTATTTT. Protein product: CASSPGYTDTQYF. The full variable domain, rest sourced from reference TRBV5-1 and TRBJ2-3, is KAGVTQTPRYLIKTRGQQVTLSCSPISGHRSVSWYQQTPGQGLQFLFEYFSETQRNKGNFPGRFSGRQFSNSRSEMNVSTLELGDSALYLCASSPGYTDTQYFGPGTRLTVL.

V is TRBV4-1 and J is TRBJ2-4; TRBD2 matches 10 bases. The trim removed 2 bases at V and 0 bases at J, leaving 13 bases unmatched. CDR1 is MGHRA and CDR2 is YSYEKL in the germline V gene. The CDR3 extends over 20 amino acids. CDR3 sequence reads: CASSQMMGAGGTLAKNIQYF. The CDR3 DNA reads TGCGCCAGCAGCCAAATGATGGGAGCGGGGGGGACCCTAGCCAAAAACATTCAGTACTTC.

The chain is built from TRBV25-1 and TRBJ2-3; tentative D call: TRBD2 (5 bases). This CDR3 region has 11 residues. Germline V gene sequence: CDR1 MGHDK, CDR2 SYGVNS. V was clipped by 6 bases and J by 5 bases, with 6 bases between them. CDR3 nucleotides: TGTGCCAGCAGCCGGGAAGATACGCAGTATTTT. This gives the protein CASSREDTQYF.

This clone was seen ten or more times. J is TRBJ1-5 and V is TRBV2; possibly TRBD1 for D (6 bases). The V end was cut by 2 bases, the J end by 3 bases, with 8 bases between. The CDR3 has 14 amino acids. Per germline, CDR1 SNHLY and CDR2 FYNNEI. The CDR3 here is CASSESGVNQPQHF. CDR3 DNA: TGTGCCAGCAGTGAATCAGGGGTCAATCAGCCCCAGCATTTT.

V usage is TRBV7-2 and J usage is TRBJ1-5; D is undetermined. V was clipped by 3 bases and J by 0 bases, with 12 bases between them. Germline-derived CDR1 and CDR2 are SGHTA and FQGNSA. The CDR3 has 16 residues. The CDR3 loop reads CASSFATPLSNQPQHF. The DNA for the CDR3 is TGTGCCAGCAGCTTTGCGACACCACTTAGCAATCAGCCCCAGCATTTT.

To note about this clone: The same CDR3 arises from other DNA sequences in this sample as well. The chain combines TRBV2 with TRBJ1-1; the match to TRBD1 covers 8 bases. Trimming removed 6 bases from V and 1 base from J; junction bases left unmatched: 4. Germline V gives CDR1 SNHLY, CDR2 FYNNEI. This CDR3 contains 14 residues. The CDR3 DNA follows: TGTGCCAGCAGAGGAACAGGGGGGAACACTGAAGCTTTCTTT. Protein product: CASRGTGGNTEAFF.

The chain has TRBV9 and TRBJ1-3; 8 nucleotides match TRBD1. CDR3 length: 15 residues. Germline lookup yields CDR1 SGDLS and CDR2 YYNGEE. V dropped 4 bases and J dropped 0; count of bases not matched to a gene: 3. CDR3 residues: CASSSTGGSGNTIYF. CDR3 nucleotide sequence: TGTGCCAGCAGCTCCACAGGGGGCTCTGGAAACACCATATATTTT.